This TCR beta chain was recovered during a study of blood T cells in healthy people across ages. The study, taken as a whole, reports: The fall in TCR beta diversity per million T cells was roughly linear with age.

This clonotype was detected a few times. Antigen specificity is unknown. The second PCR ran roughly 6 to 11 cycles with a sample-barcoded 5' primer and J-beta primers. TCRdb re-called the 5' RACE reads with MiXCR, one entry per CDR3 protein. The table records around 870,000 distinct CDR3 sequences, less than 35% of them present only once. Unmatched junction bases numbered 10, after V lost 7 bases and J lost 4 bases. CDR1 WSHSY and CDR2 SAAADI come from the germline V gene. The CDR3 runs 17 residues. The sample was blood. The receptor's source is a woman aged 80 or over in good health. V gene TRBV10-2 combines with J gene TRBJ2-2, with TRBD2 matching over 12 bases. The CDR3 sequence: CASNPLLTSGGTGELFF. The CDR3 nucleotides read TGCGCCAGCAACCCCTTATTGACTAGCGGGGGCACCGGGGAGCTGTTTTTT.